What follows describes a single T cell receptor beta chain. No antigen is known for it. This sample includes further DNA sequences coding for the same CDR3. The CDR3 has 12 amino acids. V lost 1 base to trimming and J lost 7 bases, with 4 bases between them. Germline CDR1 LNHDA, CDR2 SQIVND (reference sequence). These data belong to a study of T cell responses to AZD1222 COVID-19 vaccine. The data were produced by immunoSEQ multiplex PCR, yet TCRdb's version contains in-frame clones alone and is incomplete. The repertoire includes over 80,000 clones, 80% to 90% of them detected once, and approximately 30% sits in the top ten. Overall study results and limits: No repertoire was sampled before or during the peak T cell response, only after it.

The sequencing used peripheral blood, collected on day 0 of AZD1222 vaccination. This TCR was recovered from an adult in good health. The chain joins TRBV19 to TRBJ1-4; the D is unclear. The CDR3 DNA is TGTGCCAGTAGTATAGCTGGTGAAAAACTGTTTTTT. Amino acids: CASSIAGEKLFF.